This TCR beta chain comes out of a study of CD8+CD57+ T cells in acquired aplastic anemia. Profiling that covered TCR beta VDJ and CDR3 relied on genomic DNA as its template. MiXCR was run by TCRdb on the reads, yielding one entry per CDR3 protein. The table includes under 200,000 distinct CDR3 sequences, around 45% detected once. CDR1 is ENHRY and CDR2 is SYGVKD in the germline V gene. With 5 bases clipped from V and 6 bases from J, the junction kept 5 bases outside the gene matches. The CDR3 covers 15 residues. The specimen sequenced was sorted CD4+, CD8+, or CD8+CD57+ T cells (not recorded which) from PBMCs. The clonotype was recovered from a human donor in good health. This chain links TRBV10-3 with TRBJ2-2; 11 bases are shared with TRBD1. CDR3 DNA: TGTGCCATCAGTCCTAAGGGACAGGGGGCCGGGGAGCTGTTTTTT. Its protein product is CAISPKGQGAGELFF.